These 16 T cell receptor beta chains came from one sample sequenced in a study of CD8 T cells in Susac syndrome. A quantity of about 0.5 to 1 ug RNA underwent reverse transcription using random hexamers. TCRdb analysed the immunoSEQ multiplex PCR reads with MiXCR anew, one entry per CDR3 protein. There are about 83,000 distinct CDR3 sequences in the sample; approximately 96% occur only once, and roughly 0.45% lies in the top ten. The specimen was CD8+ T cells from PBMCs. Every receptor here comes from a human donor with Susac syndrome.

The chain employs TRBV12-3 or TRBV12-4 and TRBJ2-2; TRBD2 aligns across 8 bases. Trimming took 2 bases from V and 4 from J; bases not matched to a gene: 3. The length of the CDR3 is 15 residues. The CDR3 nucleotides are TGTGCCAGCAGTTTACCTAGCGGGCTCACCGGGGAGCTGTTTTTT. This translates into CASSLPSGLTGELFF.

This clonotype was recorded once. The rearrangement links TRBV30 to TRBJ2-7, with D perhaps given as TRBD1 or TRBD2 (5 bases each). The CDR3 loop spans 12 amino acids. Trimming stripped 5 bases from V and 1 base from J, with 9 bases between. Germline V lookup: CDR1 GTSNPN, CDR2 SVGIG (reference sequence). Here the CDR3 reads CAWGDASYEQYF. The CDR3 bases are TGTGCCTGGGGGGACGCTTCCTACGAGCAGTACTTC.

The chain is built from TRBV20-1 and TRBJ2-3; 12 nucleotides match TRBD2. The V and J ends lost 5 bases and 6 bases, in that order; junction bases with no gene match: 9. This CDR3 contains 15 residues. CDR1 DFQATT and CDR2 SNEGSKA come from the germline V gene (reference sequence). CDR3 residues: CSAPGTSGPSDTQYF. In DNA form, the CDR3 reads TGCAGTGCTCCCGGGACTAGCGGGCCTTCGGATACGCAGTATTTT.

The gene calls are TRBV6-1 and TRBJ1-1, with D maybe TRBD1 (5 bases). V was trimmed by 3 bases and J by 5 bases, leaving 13 bases between them. This CDR3 spans 14 amino acids. The germline CDR1 and CDR2 sequences are MNHNS and SASEGT. Here the CDR3 DNA reads TGTGCCAGCAGTGATCAGCAGAAGGGGACTGAAGCTTTCTTT. Its protein is CASSDQQKGTEAFF.

The chain carries TRBV7-9 and TRBJ1-4; D unresolved. Between the trimmed V and J ends, which lost 7 bases and 8 bases, there was a span of 17 bases. Germline-derived CDR1 and CDR2 are SEHNR and FQNEAQ (reference sequence). This CDR3 is 14 amino acids long. CDR3 sequence (DNA): TGTGCCAGCAACCCGTCCGGGGTTGAGGAAAAACTGTTTTTT. This gives the protein CASNPSGVEEKLFF.

V gene TRBV2 combines with J gene TRBJ2-3, with no clear D. From germline, CDR1 is SNHLY and CDR2 FYNNEI. V lost 3 bases and J 3 bases, leaving 7 bases between the germline ends. The CDR3 is 13 residues long. For the CDR3, the DNA is TGTGCCAGCAGTGAGCTAGTGACAGATACGCAGTATTTT. It is translated as CASSELVTDTQYF.

CDR3 sequence (DNA): TGTGCCAGCAGCTCACAGGGCTGGCCCGACGCTTTCTTT. Translation: CASSSQGWPDAFF. This sequence joins TRBV6-6 and TRBJ1-1, with D possibly matching TRBD1 (6 bases). V was shortened by 6 bases and J by 11 bases, with 19 bases between the two germline ends. Germline V CDR1 and CDR2: MNHNY, SVGAGI (reference sequence). CDR3 length equals 13 residues.

The genes are TRBV15 and TRBJ1-2, with unresolved D. Trimming took off 1 base at V and 7 bases at J, with 7 bases between the two ends. CDR3 length: 12 residues. Germline CDR1 and CDR2: LNHNV and YYDKDF (reference sequence). CDR3 in amino acids: CATSRANFGYTF. The CDR3 DNA reads as TGTGCCACCAGCAGAGCAAATTTTGGCTACACCTTC.

This chain joins TRBV4-3 and TRBJ2-1; 9 nucleotides align to TRBD2. V dropped 4 bases and J dropped 3; count of bases not matched to a gene: 10. The CDR3 totals 17 residues. Germline V gene sequence: CDR1 LGHNA, CDR2 YSLEER. CDR3 sequence reads: CASSPDAGTSNYNEQFF. The CDR3, as DNA: TGCGCCAGCAGCCCCGATGCCGGGACTAGCAACTACAATGAGCAGTTCTTC.

The chain links TRBV29-1 to TRBJ1-1, with D tentatively TRBD1 (5 bases). The CDR3 spans 11 residues. The V gene lost 2 bases and the J gene lost 8 bases, with 9 bases spanning the gap. The germline V gene encodes CDR1 SQVTM and CDR2 ANQGSEA. The CDR3 loop reads CSVETGDEAFF. The DNA of the CDR3 is TGCAGCGTTGAAACTGGGGACGAAGCTTTCTTT.

CDR3 coding DNA: TGTGCCTGCGAGGGGACGCGGGCCCCTGGGGGCTACACCTTC. Translation gives CACEGTRAPGGYTF. The genes are TRBV30 and TRBJ1-2; D is perhaps TRBD1 (5 bases). Trimming pared 6 bases from V and 8 bases from J, leaving 22 bases between. The length of the CDR3 is 14 residues. Per germline, CDR1 GTSNPN and CDR2 SVGIG (reference sequence).

V gene TRBV24-1 combines with J gene TRBJ2-2, with D perhaps matching TRBD1 (6 bases). CDR3 length: 14 amino acids. V shed 6 bases and J shed 5 bases, with 12 bases lying between them. The germline V gene encodes CDR1 KGHDR and CDR2 SFDVKD. The CDR3 reads CATSSVGGTGELFF. As DNA, the CDR3 is TGTGCCACCAGTTCGGTAGGGGGAACCGGGGAGCTGTTTTTT.

V gene TRBV5-6 combines with J gene TRBJ1-1; no definite D call. CDR1 and CDR2 from the germline V gene are SGHDT and YYEEEE. The germline V and J ends were trimmed by 1 base and 0 bases, with 13 bases remaining between them. CDR3 size: 16 residues. CDR3 DNA: TGTGCCAGCAGCTTGAAGGCGAACACACTGAACACTGAAGCTTTCTTT. Encoded protein: CASSLKANTLNTEAFF.

This chain connects TRBV20-1 to TRBJ2-7; 8 bases map to TRBD2. The CDR3 length is 14 residues. Germline CDR1 DFQATT, CDR2 SNEGSKA (reference sequence). V dropped 5 bases and J dropped 7; count of bases not matched to a gene: 13. CDR3 residues: CSAGGPGGPEEQYF. CDR3 sequence (DNA): TGCAGTGCTGGGGGTCCGGGAGGGCCGGAGGAGCAGTACTTC.

The chain has TRBV27 and TRBJ2-5; possible D gene TRBD1, 5 bases. Germline CDR1 is MNHEY and CDR2 is SMNVEV (reference sequence). CDR3 length: 14 residues. Trimming took 3 bases from V and 1 from J, leaving 9 bases between them. The DNA of the CDR3 is TGTGCCAGCAGTTTCCGACAGAGCCAAGAGACCCAGTACTTC. It codes for CASSFRQSQETQYF.

This sequence joins TRBV7-9 and TRBJ1-2, with TRBD1 identical over 8 bases. From germline, CDR1 is SEHNR and CDR2 FQNEAQ (reference sequence). Trimming at V came to 3 bases and at J to 3 bases, leaving 9 bases not matched to a gene. The CDR3 length is 16 residues. Here the CDR3 DNA reads TGTGCCAGCAGCTTGATCTCAACGACAGGGGACTATGGCTACACCTTC. As protein: CASSLISTTGDYGYTF.